This T cell receptor (beta chain) derives from a study of response to subunit inactivated influenza vaccine. TCRdb reprocessed the RT-PCR reads via MiXCR and lists one record per CDR3 protein. Of 650,000 to 700,000 distinct CDR3 sequences in the sample, 15% to 18% were seen once. There are many counts of this clonotype. This TCR came from a man aged 50 to 59 who received an inactivated influenza vaccine. The sequenced sample was PBMCs from blood, obtained 11 to 12 days after vaccination.

The CDR3 protein is CASSLGLQYGTDQTSNTGELFF. CDR3 sequence (DNA): TGCGCCAGCAGCCTCGGTCTTCAATACGGGACGGACCAGACTTCGAACACCGGGGAGCTGTTTTTT. The rearrangement uses TRBV4-1 and TRBJ2-2; D possibly uses TRBD1 or TRBD2 (5 bases each). This CDR3 has 22 amino acids. The germline V and J ends were trimmed by 4 bases and 0 bases, with 30 bases remaining between them. Germline V lookup: CDR1 MGHRA, CDR2 YSYEKL.